Below, one T cell receptor (beta chain) is given with its context. This CDR3 has 18 amino acids. J was trimmed by 5 bases and V by 0 bases; bases with no gene match: 10. Germline CDR1 reads SGDLS; CDR2 reads YYNGEE. The data stem from a study of blood T cell repertoires in COVID-19. Study context: Samples representing acute and convalescent COVID-19 were sourced from the United States, Italy and Spain. PBMCs, B-cell-depleted T cells, or T cells provided the cDNA or gDNA that made up the material.

Authors' analysis steps: Using reference gene primer amplification, nucleated cell counts were estimated. Sequencing used immunoSEQ multiplex PCR; TCRdb keeps in-frame clones, though not all of them. V, J and clone size were drawn from that table, and D and trimming were deduced from the DNA. The sample has hundreds of thousands of clones; around 91% are singletons. This rearrangement joins TRBV9 to TRBJ1-4, with 10 bases aligning to TRBD1. The material sequenced was peripheral blood. This clonotype originated in a woman aged 18-29 years who had recovered from COVID-19. The CDR3 DNA reads as TGTGCCAGCAGCGTAGGAGTGAAGGGGGGACAGGGGAATGAAAAACTGTTTTTT. Translating it yields CASSVGVKGGQGNEKLFF.